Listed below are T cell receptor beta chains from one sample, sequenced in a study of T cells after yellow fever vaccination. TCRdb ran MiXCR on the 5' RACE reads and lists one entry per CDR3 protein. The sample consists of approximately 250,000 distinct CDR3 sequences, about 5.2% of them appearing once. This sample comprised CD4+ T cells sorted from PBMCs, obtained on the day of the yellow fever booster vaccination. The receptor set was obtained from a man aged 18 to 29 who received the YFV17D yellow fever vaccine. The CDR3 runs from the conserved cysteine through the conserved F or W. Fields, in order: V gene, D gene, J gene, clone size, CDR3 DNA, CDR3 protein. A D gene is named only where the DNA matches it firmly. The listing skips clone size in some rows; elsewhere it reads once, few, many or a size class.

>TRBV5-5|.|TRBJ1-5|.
TGTGCCAGCAGCTTGGAACACAGCAATCAGCCCCAGCATTTT
CASSLEHSNQPQHF
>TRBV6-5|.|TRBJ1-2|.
TGTGCCAGCAGTTACCGTGGGGGGCAGTCCCTTGGCTACACCTTC
CASSYRGGQSLGYTF
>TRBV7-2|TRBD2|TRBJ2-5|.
TGTGCCAGCAGCCCCGGACTAGCTCCAGAGACCCAGTACTTC
CASSPGLAPETQYF
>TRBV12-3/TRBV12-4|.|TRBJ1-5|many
TGTGCCAGCAGTATAACGGGGAATCAGCCCCAGCATTTT
CASSITGNQPQHF
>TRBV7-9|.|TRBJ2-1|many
TGTGCCAGCAGCTTAGCACAGGGAGAGCAGTTCTTC
CASSLAQGEQFF
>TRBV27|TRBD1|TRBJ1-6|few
TGTGCCAGCAGTTTTGGTGGGACAGAGAATTCACCCCTCCACTTT
CASSFGGTENSPLHF
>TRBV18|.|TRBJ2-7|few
TGTGCCAGCTCACCACCTGGCAACTACGAGCAGTACTTC
CASSPPGNYEQYF
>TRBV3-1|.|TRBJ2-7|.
TGTGCCAGCAGCCGTCAAAGCGAGCAGTACTTC
CASSRQSEQYF
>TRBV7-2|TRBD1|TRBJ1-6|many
TGTGCCAGCAGTCAACAGGGGGCTCTTAATTCACCCCTCCACTTT
CASSQQGALNSPLHF
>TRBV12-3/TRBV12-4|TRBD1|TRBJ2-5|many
TGTGCCAGCAGTTCCGGGACAGGGAGAGAGACCCAGTACTTC
CASSSGTGRETQYF
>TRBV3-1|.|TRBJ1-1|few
TGTGCCAGCAGCCCACTCCGGGGGCCGGGTGCAGCTTTCTTT
CASSPLRGPGAAFF
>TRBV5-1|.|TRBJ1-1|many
TGCGCCAGCAGCCCGCAGGGAAGCGCGGAAGCTTTCTTT
CASSPQGSAEAFF
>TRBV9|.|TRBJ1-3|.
TGTGCCAGCAGCGTAGAGACCTCTGGAAACACCATATATTTT
CASSVETSGNTIYF
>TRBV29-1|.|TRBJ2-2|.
TGCAGCGTTGAAATCCAGAGGAACACCGGGGAGCTGTTTTTT
CSVEIQRNTGELFF
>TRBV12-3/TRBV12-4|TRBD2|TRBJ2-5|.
TGTGCCAGCAGTCAGGGACTAACGCAAGAGACCCAGTACTTC
CASSQGLTQETQYF
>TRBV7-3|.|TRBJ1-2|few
TGTGCCAGCAGCTTAATGGCAGGGGTAGGCTACACCTTC
CASSLMAGVGYTF
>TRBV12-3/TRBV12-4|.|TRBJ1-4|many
TGTGCCAGCAGTTTTAAGCTAAATGAAAAACTGTTTTTT
CASSFKLNEKLFF
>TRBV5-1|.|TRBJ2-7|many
TGCGCCAGCAGCTTGGAGGTGGGAGCGTACGAGCAGTACTTC
CASSLEVGAYEQYF
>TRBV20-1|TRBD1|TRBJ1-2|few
TGCAGTGCCGGGGACAGTCTTAACTATGGCTACACCTTC
CSAGDSLNYGYTF
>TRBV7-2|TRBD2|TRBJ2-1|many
TGTGCCAGCAGCTTAGTTCTAGCGGACAATGAGCAGTTCTTC
CASSLVLADNEQFF
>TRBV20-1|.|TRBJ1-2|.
TGCAGTGCTCTCGCCAACAGGGTTGATTATGGCTACACCTTC
CSALANRVDYGYTF
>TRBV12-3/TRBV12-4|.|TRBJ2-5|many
TGTGCCAGCAGTTTGGGTACTCGGGAGACCCAGTACTTC
CASSLGTRETQYF
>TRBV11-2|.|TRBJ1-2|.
TGTGCCAGCAGCCCGGGACGCGATGGCTACACCTTC
CASSPGRDGYTF
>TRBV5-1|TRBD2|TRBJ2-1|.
TGCGCCAGCAGCTTGGGTAGGAGCGGGGGATTCCAGAATTACAATGAGCAGTTCTTC
CASSLGRSGGFQNYNEQFF